This TCR beta chain derives from a study of STAT3 mutations in large granular lymphocyte leukemia. Findings and caveats of the study: At least one immunodominant TCR beta clonotype appeared in every T-cell large granular lymphocyte leukemia patient.

Concerning this clone: Its antigen is not known.

TCRbeta libraries averaged about 44,000 productive templates per sample. Repertoires were generated with immunoSEQ multiplex PCR, while TCRdb's copy carries only in-frame clones and drops some. The sample records about 24,000 clones, approximately 94% being singletons. The CDR3 totals 16 residues. Germline V gene sequence: CDR1 SGHAT, CDR2 FQNNGV. Trimming at V came to 0 bases and at J to 4 bases, leaving 4 bases not matched to a gene. Sequenced material: peripheral blood mononuclear cells. The origin of this receptor is a man aged 40-55 years with T-cell large granular lymphocyte leukemia. Some clones in this sample may be carry-over from other donors' samples. The rearrangement uses TRBV11-2 and TRBJ2-5; 11 nucleotides agree with TRBD2. CDR3 coding DNA: TGTGCCAGCAGCTTAGATCATAGCGGGGGGGTAGAGACCCAGTACTTC. Encoded protein: CASSLDHSGGVETQYF.